This T cell receptor beta chain was identified during a study of cytomegalovirus exposure and HLA in healthy donors listed by TCRdb under 2017. Concerning the study at large: An earlier analysis of more than 550 of the donors reported approximately 260 Gb of sequence data and 95 million to 140 million unique TCR beta sequences obtained from about 200 million T cells. A separate validation cohort of roughly 110 different subjects was used in addition to the roughly 700-subject first cohort. The study aimed to test whether cataloging public T cell receptors could reveal signatures of past pathogen exposure. Every discovery cohort repertoire had been produced on one sequencing platform. The later analysis used no new phenotypic data to find candidate immune exposures, relying instead on TCR beta sequences and their occurrence across donors. Roughly 300 gigabases of sequencing data and tens of millions of unique TCR sequences were included in an early release covering 550 to 650 HLA-typed donors. To decide whether each TCR beta V gene segment behaved as functional or pseudogenic, an earlier analysis of some 600 of the donors relied on high-throughput TCR beta sequencing. Donor age, sex, ethnicity and CMV serostatus were collected together with the repertoire data. Typing coverage varied by locus: roughly 629-640 donors for A, B, C, DRB1 and DQB1; more than 500 for DQA1; over 600 for DPA1; some 470 for DPB1. A later analysis re-examined previously published TCR beta repertoires from just over 650 donors and added high-resolution HLA genotyping to investigate patterns of TCR occurrence. Across 398 genotyped donors of the cohort, an average of approximately 200,000 unique TCR beta nucleotide sequences per donor were sequenced, and roughly 17% of those sequences were non-productive. Among the roughly 400 genotyped donors, 81% belonged to the genetic ancestry cluster associated with self-reported Caucasian donors. To predict cytomegalovirus infection status, the study brought together high-throughput TCR immunosequencing, statistical association of individual TCRs with disease status, and machine learning. Roughly 5 DR-DQ haplotypes were treated as single units for association and clustering because of strong linkage in the cohort. Using immunosequencing, the study profiled T cell repertoires from some 670 subjects and related those repertoires to cytomegalovirus serostatus. In a later genetic analysis, genome-wide SNP genotypes for about three fifths of the roughly 670 donors were used, and that subset was treated as a discovery cohort. HLA typing included class I and class II loci at four-digit resolution.

The cohort consisted of some 730 healthy bone marrow donors. All cohort members were sampled while nominally healthy, although unrecorded immune exposures were likely present. The donor was CMV seronegative and was included in the group of 352 seronegative cohort members. Every donor gave a peripheral blood sample, and the peripheral blood mononuclear cells from that sample were used for TCR beta sequencing. Genomic DNA was extracted from the blood cell samples with the Qiagen DNeasy Blood Extraction Kit. Study-wide findings and limitations: A few of the identified cytomegalovirus-associated TCR beta chains were confirmed in vitro to be specific for cytomegalovirus antigens. Because counts were too low, some 16 rarely observed V segments, including chromosome 9 orphons, were excluded from the earlier analysis of 587 of the donors. Most CMV-associated TCR beta chains appeared to be HLA-restricted in a later analysis, and the HLA associations seemed to be driven largely by CMV exposure. The sequencing pipeline was judged likely to have produced a cluster of highly shared sequence variants as a technical artifact. In a later analysis, HLA-associated TCR beta chains showed more clonal expansion and lower generation probabilities than non-associated chains that were equally common. Linkage disequilibrium might explain the correlated functional status among segregating V segments, but an unknown experimental factor could not be excluded. Because HLA typing was missing for some donors at each locus, association tests included only the typed subset. Across donors, most TCR sequences were observed very rarely, whereas some public TCRs were present in many individuals. In an earlier analysis of some 500 of the donors, most TCR beta V segments were observed in productive rearrangements about 87% or about 30% of the time, broadly matching IMGT annotations. An association between a missense DCLRE1C variant and V-gene and J-gene trimming of TCR beta chains was found in a later genetic analysis and replicated in an independent cohort. Several of the top co-occurrence clusters appeared to be linked to parvovirus B19, influenza, CMV and Epstein-Barr virus, according to a later analysis. A further reported finding was that TCR beta sequences accurately predicted the HLA-A and HLA-B alleles for most subjects in the first cohort. In a later analysis, about 17,000 TCR beta sequences were associated with specific HLA alleles at a false discovery rate of 0.05. A later genetic analysis reported fewer N-insertions in productive TCRs among donors in an Asian-associated ancestry cluster than the roughly 620-donor mean. A total of 150 or so TCR beta chains were listed by the study as associated with cytomegalovirus. CMV serostatus was the only immune exposure information available for the cohort. Some IMGT-functional V segments, including TRBV6-2 and TRBV6-3, could not be distinguished by the 87-base-pair reads and were therefore excluded. Sequencing depth was assumed to be roughly uniform across donors in the presence/absence analyses, though that assumption may not hold. Only TCR beta chains were sequenced in this cohort, and the absence of alpha or paired-chain data limited detectable features. Assigning TCR associations to individual alleles was difficult when HLA alleles, especially DR and DQ, strongly co-occurred. Cytomegalovirus status was reported to be diagnosed by the classifier with high specificity and sensitivity in both the original and validation cohorts. In a later analysis, TCR association rates were found to vary across HLA loci, with the most associated TCRs seen for DRB1 alleles and the fewest for HLA-C alleles. The authors suggested that the approach could potentially be generalized to other disease states and immunological phenotypes.

CDR3 length: 13 amino acids, cysteine to phenylalanine. Only CDR3 DNA remains: 39 bases, in frame from the first base. Looking up the germline V gene (reference sequence) yields CDR1 LNHDA and CDR2 SQIVND. The junction shows trimming of 5 bases on V and 4 bases on J, plus 11 bases between the germline ends. About this clone: The antigen it recognizes is unknown. No much larger clone exists at a distance of one base, and base qualities are not known.

The protocol used for the library was the immunoSEQ multiplex PCR assay. For the multiplex PCR, a mixture combining 60 forward primers for TCR Vbeta segments and 13 reverse primers for TCR Jbeta segments was used. A multiplex PCR assay on genomic DNA amplified the CDR3 region of rearranged TCR beta genes. The amplified TCR beta libraries were sequenced on the Illumina HiSeq System as 87-base-pair reads. From the authors' description of their analysis: A later analysis tallied approximately 87 million unique TCR beta chains across the approximately 670 repertoires, and about 10 million of those chains were shared by two or more donors. A nearest-neighbor algorithm error-corrected the raw reads and collapsed the reads into unique sequences, merging closely related sequences to remove PCR and sequencing errors. To assign V, D and J gene segments, CDR3 sequences were aligned to IMGT reference sequences. For a sequence to be retained, a match of at least six nucleotides was required to both a V gene segment and a J gene segment. A rearrangement counted as productive if the CDR3 had no stop codons and remained in frame with V and J, and every other rearrangement counted as non-productive. CDR3 was defined by IMGT convention, running from the second conserved V-encoded cysteine to the conserved J-encoded phenylalanine. The earlier analysis of 500 to 750 of the donors excluded any sequence lacking an unambiguous match to a single V gene segment. In an earlier analysis of about 590 of the donors, a V segment was called functional when productive rearrangements were above 56.7%, and segregating when the standard deviation between donors exceeded 5%. A statistical classification framework was developed to diagnose cytomegalovirus status using the catalog of TCR beta chain sequences. In a later analysis, V and J genes were assigned by comparing TCR nucleotide sequences against IMGT/GENE-DB human TR gene sequences. A later analysis assigned CDR3 sequences and most-parsimonious VDJ recombination scenarios with the TCRdist pipeline. In a later analysis, each TCR beta chain was defined by its CDR3 amino acid sequence together with its V-gene family, and reads without a unique V-gene family were excluded. A later analysis removed over 500 highly shared, low-generation-probability nucleotide sequences to deal with suspected cross-contamination and a sequencing artifact. A later analysis calculated a clonal expansion index for each public chain from normalized within-repertoire ranks of inferred template counts. In a later analysis, generation probabilities were computed with a VDJ recombination model fitted to out-of-frame rearrangements, and the resulting probabilities were checked against IGoR. In a later analysis, hypergeometric tests were used to score TCR-TCR, TCR-HLA and TCR-CMV co-occurrence, with a repertoire-size bias correction applied to TCR pairs. To estimate false discovery rates, a later analysis permuted the HLA or CMV assignments 20 times. In a later analysis, co-occurring TCRs were grouped using DBSCAN, and TCRdist sequence similarity was added for clustering within HLA-allele-positive subsets. For co-occurrence clustering, repertoires with fewer than 30,000 or more than 120,000 public chains were excluded, along with five repertoires with anomalous nucleotide sharing. This is the immuneACCESS table as TCRdb keeps it, with only in-frame sequences that have V and J called. A part of the clones is gone; compared with another copy, unresolved V genes explain less than half, and the rest is unexplained. For V, J and clone size, that table is used; D and trimming come from the DNA. The sample includes around 200,000 clones, with over 60% observed a single time. The leading ten clones occupy 15% to 19% of the sample.

The specimen was PBMCs. This chain is built from TRBV19 and TRBJ1-2; a tentative D call is TRBD1 (6 bases match). The source is a man aged 35 to 55 in good health and CMV-seronegative. CDR3 region: CASSPDSSYGYTF. The base sequence is TGTGCCAGTAGTCCGGACAGTTCCTATGGCTACACCTTC.